The rows below give T cell receptor beta chains drawn from one sample of a study of metastatic and nonmetastatic thyroid tumors. TCRdb re-called clones from the PCR reads using MiXCR. This repertoire shows roughly 15,000 clones, approximately 24% found once; its top ten account for approximately 24%. Sequenced: tumor tissue. Source of these receptors: a female donor with papillary thyroid cancer or a benign thyroid nodule (not recorded which). Some clones in this sample may be carry-over from other donors' samples. Each CDR3 is given with its conserved first and last residue. Each record gives: clone size, J gene, V gene, D gene, CDR3 protein, CDR3 DNA. A D gene is named only where the DNA matches it firmly. Size values are once, few and many counts, or a class for expanded clones, and some rows have none.

>few|TRBJ2-7|TRBV12-3/TRBV12-4|NA
CASGNPGQNSYDQYF
TGTGCCAGCGGGAACCCTGGACAGAACTCCTACGATCAGTACTTC
>NA|TRBJ2-1|TRBV18|TRBD2
CASSPGLAGVNEQFF
TGTGCCAGCTCACCGGGACTAGCGGGAGTCAATGAGCAGTTCTTC
>many|TRBJ2-5|TRBV20-1|NA
CMWKGSVETQYF
TGCATGTGGAAGGGGTCCGTGGAGACCCAGTACTTC
>many|TRBJ2-5|TRBV5-1|NA
CASSLGAETQYF
TGCGCCAGCAGCTTGGGGGCGGAGACCCAGTACTTC
>many|TRBJ2-1|TRBV10-3|TRBD2
CAIKTSGENEQFF
TGTGCCATCAAAACTAGCGGGGAGAATGAGCAGTTCTTC
>many|TRBJ2-7|TRBV2|TRBD1
CASSGGQGAYEQYF
TGTGCCAGCAGTGGAGGACAGGGGGCTTACGAGCAGTACTTC
>many|TRBJ1-2|TRBV20-1|NA
CSAREPYGYTF
TGCAGTGCTAGAGAACCCTATGGCTACACCTTC
>many|TRBJ2-1|TRBV19|NA
CAGTGQTNNEQFF
TGTGCCGGAACCGGACAGACGAACAATGAGCAGTTCTTC
>many|TRBJ1-5|TRBV14|NA
CASSQGLGPQHF
TGTGCCAGCAGCCAAGGGTTGGGGCCCCAGCATTTT
>many|TRBJ1-6|TRBV29-1|TRBD1
CSALGQTYSPLHF
TGCAGCGCCCTGGGACAGACTTATTCACCCCTCCACTTT
>many|TRBJ1-1|TRBV29-1|NA
CSVEDRGTEAFF
TGCAGCGTTGAAGACAGGGGCACTGAAGCTTTCTTT
>NA|TRBJ2-7|TRBV18|TRBD2
CASTPRLAGVWEQYF
TGTGCCAGCACACCAAGACTAGCGGGAGTCTGGGAGCAGTACTTC
>NA|TRBJ1-4|TRBV3-1|TRBD1
CASSKVGTGLEKLFF
TGTGCCAGCAGTAAAGTAGGGACAGGGTTGGAAAAACTGTTTTTT
>many|TRBJ1-4|TRBV10-3|NA
CAISESDKNEKLFF
TGTGCCATCAGTGAGTCGGATAAGAATGAAAAACTGTTTTTT
>many|TRBJ1-2|TRBV30|NA
CAWSVSVNYGYTF
TGTGCCTGGAGTGTAAGCGTTAACTATGGCTACACCTTC
>NA|TRBJ1-4|TRBV29-1|TRBD1
CSVIYRGQGVNEKLFF
TGCAGCGTTATCTACAGGGGGCAGGGTGTTAATGAAAAACTGTTTTTT
>few|TRBJ2-7|TRBV12-3/TRBV12-4|NA
CASSRARHEQYF
TGTGCCAGCAGTCGTGCACGGCACGAGCAGTACTTC
>many|TRBJ2-1|TRBV30|NA
CAWSAYNEQFF
TGTGCCTGGAGTGCCTACAATGAGCAGTTCTTC
>many|TRBJ2-1|TRBV6-1|NA
CASTAKGAYNEQFF
TGTGCCAGCACCGCAAAAGGGGCCTACAATGAGCAGTTCTTC
>NA|TRBJ2-3|TRBV20-1|TRBD2
CSANSGRVKDTQYF
TGCAGTGCTAATAGCGGGAGGGTGAAAGATACGCAGTATTTT
>once|TRBJ1-6|TRBV18|NA
CASSPGGGSPLHF
TGTGCCAGCTCACCAGGGGGAGGCTCACCCCTCCACTTT
>NA|TRBJ2-7|TRBV5-4|NA
CASSLHLAIVYEQYF
TGTGCCAGCAGCTTGCACTTGGCTATCGTCTACGAGCAGTACTTC
>few|TRBJ1-2|TRBV15|NA
CATSTVQVVYYGYTF
TGTGCCACCAGCACGGTACAGGTGGTTTACTATGGCTACACCTTC
>many|TRBJ1-2|TRBV12-5|TRBD1
CASGLGQGDYGYTF
TGTGCTAGTGGCTTAGGACAGGGGGACTATGGCTACACCTTC
>many|TRBJ1-1|TRBV6-1|TRBD1
CASSRDRVEVAFF
TGTGCCAGCAGTCGGGACAGGGTGGAGGTGGCTTTCTTT
>many|TRBJ2-1|TRBV5-1|TRBD2
CASSLASGADGEQFF
TGCGCCAGCAGCTTGGCTAGCGGGGCCGACGGTGAGCAGTTCTTC
>NA|TRBJ2-1|TRBV20-1|NA
CSALQVASYNEQFF
TGCAGTGCCTTACAGGTGGCCTCCTACAATGAGCAGTTCTTC
>many|TRBJ1-6|TRBV6-1|NA
CASRDKGDSPLHF
TGTGCCAGCCGGGACAAAGGGGATTCACCCCTCCACTTT
>once|TRBJ2-1|TRBV20-1|NA
CSAQQLGRHNEQFF
TGCAGTGCTCAACAACTAGGGCGGCACAATGAGCAGTTCTTC
>many|TRBJ2-2|TRBV3-1|NA
CASSQDLVGELFF
TGTGCCAGCAGCCAAGATTTGGTCGGGGAGCTGTTTTTT
>once|TRBJ2-3|TRBV7-2|TRBD2
CASSLRASGATDTQYF
TGTGCCAGCAGCTTAAGGGCTAGCGGGGCCACAGATACGCAGTATTTT
>NA|TRBJ2-1|TRBV6-1|NA
CASIQRVGTTDEQFF
TGTGCCAGCATCCAGAGGGTGGGGACCACAGATGAGCAGTTCTTC
>many|TRBJ2-3|TRBV6-1|TRBD1
CASSLSGTGGPDTQYF
TGTGCCAGCAGTCTGTCCGGGACAGGGGGCCCAGATACGCAGTATTTT
>few|TRBJ1-1|TRBV20-1|NA
CSSTGQGTNTEAFF
TGCAGTTCTACTGGGCAGGGCACGAACACTGAAGCTTTCTTT
>medium-sized|TRBJ2-7|TRBV20-1|TRBD2
CSARGGGSPYEQYF
TGCAGTGCTAGGGGGGGAGGGAGCCCCTACGAGCAGTACTTC
>NA|TRBJ2-2|TRBV4-2|NA
CASSQEGRTTGELFF
TGTGCCAGCAGCCAAGAGGGTCGGACCACCGGGGAGCTGTTTTTT
>many|TRBJ2-7|TRBV7-3|TRBD1
CASSHRDRGRYEQYF
TGTGCCAGCAGCCACAGGGACAGGGGACGGTACGAGCAGTACTTC
>many|TRBJ1-1|TRBV6-1|TRBD1
CASRGGQPNTEAFF
TGTGCCAGCAGAGGGGGACAGCCGAACACTGAAGCTTTCTTT
>many|TRBJ2-7|TRBV11-2|TRBD2
CASSLQTSGGVYEQYF
TGTGCCAGCAGCCTACAGACTAGCGGGGGGGTCTACGAGCAGTACTTC
>many|TRBJ2-5|TRBV30|TRBD2
CAWRGGRKTQYF
TGTGCCTGGAGGGGGGGGAGAAAGACCCAGTACTTC
>few|TRBJ1-2|TRBV4-2|NA
CASSHLGRGRSTYGYTF
TGTGCCAGCAGCCACTTAGGTAGGGGCAGGTCCACCTATGGCTACACCTTC
>NA|TRBJ2-1|TRBV11-2|NA
CASSLGVVGFEQFF
TGTGCCAGCAGCTTAGGGGTGGTCGGGTTTGAGCAGTTCTTC
>NA|TRBJ1-6|TRBV20-1|NA
CSARLVLNSPLHF
TGCAGTGCTAGATTGGTCCTTAATTCACCCCTCCACTTT
>NA|TRBJ2-6|TRBV7-8|NA
CASSPTANVLTF
TGTGCCAGCAGCCCCACGGCCAACGTCCTGACTTTC
>many|TRBJ2-1|TRBV19|TRBD2
CASSIGLAGGYNEQFF
TGTGCCAGTAGTATCGGGCTAGCGGGGGGGTACAATGAGCAGTTCTTC
>medium-sized|TRBJ1-2|TRBV18|NA
CASSPGGYTF
TGTGCCAGCTCACCTGGTGGCTACACCTTC
>many|TRBJ2-6|TRBV19|TRBD2
CASSIGRGGLRANVLTF
TGTGCCAGTAGTATAGGACGGGGGGGCCTCAGGGCCAACGTCCTGACTTTC
>NA|TRBJ1-2|TRBV28|TRBD1
CASSLQGARGYTF
TGTGCCAGCAGCTTACAGGGGGCTCGCGGCTACACCTTC
>many|TRBJ2-1|TRBV3-1|NA
CASSQGQSSYNEQFF
TGTGCCAGCAGCCAAGGACAGAGCTCCTACAATGAGCAGTTCTTC
>many|TRBJ1-2|TRBV7-9|NA
CASSLGRQGYGYTF
TGTGCCAGCAGCTTAGGCCGCCAGGGCTATGGCTACACCTTC
>NA|TRBJ2-1|TRBV20-1|TRBD2
CSASGGASEQFF
TGCAGTGCTAGCGGGGGGGCCAGTGAGCAGTTCTTC
>NA|TRBJ1-1|TRBV5-5|TRBD1
CASSPGTGGARTEAFF
TGTGCCAGCAGCCCCGGGACAGGTGGCGCTCGGACTGAAGCTTTCTTT
>medium-sized|TRBJ1-6|TRBV4-1|NA
CASSPGIETENSPLHF
TGCGCCAGCAGCCCCGGTATTGAGACGGAGAATTCACCCCTCCACTTT
>once|TRBJ2-5|TRBV5-1|TRBD2
CASSLEGGGTVETQYF
TGCGCCAGCAGCTTGGAGGGCGGGGGGACCGTAGAGACCCAGTACTTC
>many|TRBJ2-1|TRBV10-3|TRBD2
CAIRARTSGGATRVNEQFF
TGTGCCATCAGGGCCCGGACTAGCGGAGGGGCCACCCGAGTCAATGAGCAGTTCTTC
>NA|TRBJ2-1|TRBV18|TRBD1
CASRHYKWDRGDEQFF
TGTGCCAGCAGGCATTATAAGTGGGACAGGGGAGATGAGCAGTTCTTC
>NA|TRBJ1-2|TRBV28|NA
CASSLSRGNYGYTF
TGTGCCAGCAGTTTAAGCAGGGGAAACTATGGCTACACCTTC
>many|TRBJ2-1|TRBV2|NA
CASHRDFQFF
TGTGCCAGCCACCGGGACTTCCAGTTCTTC
>many|TRBJ2-7|TRBV7-2|NA
CASSQGPPYEQYF
TGTGCCAGCAGCCAGGGACCGCCCTACGAGCAGTACTTC